These 6 T cell receptor beta chains originate from one sample sequenced in a study of cytotoxic CD8 clonotypes in ibrutinib-treated CLL. This table comes from immunoSEQ multiplex PCR, and its TCRdb copy is limited to in-frame clones, with some not included. The data contain fewer than 90,000 clones, approximately 70% of them singletons. Sequenced here: PBMCs, sampled after 12 months of ibrutinib treatment. Source of these receptors: a human donor with chronic lymphocytic leukemia.

The V gene is TRBV10-3, the J gene TRBJ1-2, with TRBD1 matching over 9 bases. The CDR3 length is 13 residues. Trimming at V came to 10 bases and at J to 1 base, leaving 4 bases not matched to a gene. Per the germline V gene, CDR1 is ENHRY and CDR2 is SYGVKD. For the CDR3, the DNA is TGTGCCACCGTGGACAGGGGTAACTATGGCTACACCTTC. Translated: CATVDRGNYGYTF.

The rearrangement uses TRBV5-1 and TRBJ1-2; a weak D match, TRBD1 (6 bases). This CDR3 spans 14 amino acids. Trimming shortened V by 2 bases and J by 0 bases, and 8 bases separated the two germline ends. Germline CDR1 is SGHRS and CDR2 is YFSETQ. As DNA, the CDR3 is TGCGCCAGCAGCTTTAGGGACACTAACTATGGCTACACCTTC. Protein product: CASSFRDTNYGYTF.

In its sample, this clone was seen a few times. The CDR3 coding sequence is TGCGCCAGCAGCTTGGTACTCGAGGGAGGGGCTGGCTACACCTTC. Its protein is CASSLVLEGGAGYTF. The chain employs TRBV5-1 and TRBJ1-2; TRBD1 might be the D (5 bases). V dropped 0 bases and J dropped 7 bases, with 16 bases sitting between them. The length of the CDR3 is 15 residues. Germline V gene data show CDR1 as SGHRS and CDR2 as YFSETQ.

The chain combines TRBV29-1 with TRBJ2-7; D is possibly TRBD1 (6 bases). The germline V gene has CDR1 SQVTM and CDR2 ANQGSEA. V was shortened by 7 bases and J by 2 bases, with 9 bases between the two germline ends. The CDR3 covers 11 residues. CDR3 in amino acids: CSAGQTYEQYF. CDR3 nucleotides: TGCAGCGCCGGACAGACCTACGAGCAGTACTTC.

The chain uses TRBV18 and TRBJ1-4; a possible D gene is TRBD1 (6 bases). This CDR3 is 14 amino acids long. CDR1 KGHSH and CDR2 LQKENI come from the germline V gene. The V end lost 1 base, the J end lost 7 bases, and 10 bases lay between the germline ends. CDR3 DNA: TGTGCCAGCTCACCACGGGGGGCCCGTGAAAAACTGTTTTTT. It yields the protein CASSPRGAREKLFF.

With regard to this clone: At one end, the junction sequence differs from germline, possibly due to a read error. The rearrangement joins TRBV28 to TRBJ1-4; a weak D match, TRBD1 (6 bases). This CDR3 is 14 amino acids long. CDR1 and CDR2 from the germline V gene are MDHEN and SYDVKM. CDR3 loop: CASIPSGGNEKLFF. CDR3 sequence (DNA): TGTGCGAGCATCCCGAGTGGGGGCAATGAAAAACTGTTTTTT.